The text below deals with one TCR beta chain. The record originates from a study of CD8+CD57+ T cells in acquired aplastic anemia. Both TCR beta VDJ combination and CDR3 sequence profiling were carried out. Genomic DNA was the template for this profiling. TCRdb re-called the reads through MiXCR, storing one row per CDR3 protein. The table lists around 33,000 distinct CDR3 sequences, 76% of them singletons. With V trimmed by 0 bases and J by 7 bases, 4 bases remained unmatched. This CDR3 spans 15 amino acids. Germline values: CDR1 MNHEY, CDR2 SVGAGI. Sequencing input: sorted CD4+, CD8+, or CD8+CD57+ T cells (not recorded which) from PBMCs. The chain recombines TRBV6-5 with TRBJ2-1, with TRBD2 matching over 9 bases. This TCR derives from a human donor in good health, serving as a control. The CDR3 sequence: CASSYSAGGHNEQFF. The CDR3 region has the DNA TGTGCCAGCAGTTACTCCGCGGGGGGGCATAATGAGCAGTTCTTC.